This entry concerns a single TCR beta chain. Its antigen is currently unknown. This entry comes from a study of response to subunit inactivated influenza vaccine. J lost 0 bases, V lost 3 bases, and 7 bases had no gene match. Germline CDR1 and CDR2: LGHNA and YNFKEQ. CDR3 length: 16 amino acids. General observations from the study: The authors suggested that every seasonal influenza vaccination recruits few new T cells.

Using its own MiXCR run on the RT-PCR reads, TCRdb lists one record per CDR3 protein. The table has just over 300,000 distinct CDR3 sequences, roughly 22% seen once. This specimen was PBMCs from blood, taken less than 22 months after vaccination. The rearrangement links TRBV4-2 to TRBJ1-1; 7 nucleotides match TRBD1. This receptor was taken from a man in his fifties or sixties who received an inactivated influenza vaccine. CDR3 sequence reads: CASSQKVGQLNTEAFF. As DNA, the CDR3 is TGTGCCAGCAGCCAGAAAGTGGGACAGTTGAACACTGAAGCTTTCTTT.